These 12 T cell receptor beta chains were all obtained from the same sample, sequenced in a study of beta chain features in type 1 diabetes. Sequenced material consisted of expressed TCRB transcripts (all of the isolated RNA was reverse transcribed). Profiling relied on immunoSEQ multiplex PCR, and the TCRdb table lists in-frame clones only, not all of them. The repertoire holds about 39,000 clones, around half seen once, with roughly 0.7% in the top ten. Sequenced input: central memory CD4+ T cells from blood. These TCRs come from a woman aged 18-29 years in good health.

This clone was counted between two and nine times. V usage is TRBV7-2 and J usage is TRBJ2-7; 7 nucleotides match TRBD1. This CDR3 is 13 amino acids long. Germline CDR1 reads SGHTA; CDR2 reads FQGNSA. Germline trimming cut 4 bases from V and 7 bases from J; bases unmatched to any gene: 7. The CDR3 nucleotides read TGTGCCAGCAGCTCCGGGACAGCCAGGGAGCAGTACTTC. Translated: CASSSGTAREQYF.

The J gene is TRBJ2-7, the V gene TRBV5-1; 8 nucleotides line up with TRBD2. V trimming: 2 bases; J trimming: 2 bases; junction bases outside the gene matches: 9. The CDR3 is 16 amino acids. Per germline, CDR1 SGHRS and CDR2 YFSETQ. CDR3 nucleotide sequence: TGCGCCAGCAGCTTTCGTCCAGCGGGGGATCCCTACGAGCAGTACTTC. Translating gives CASSFRPAGDPYEQYF.

The rearrangement links TRBV5-8 to TRBJ1-5; 9 nucleotides line up with TRBD1. Trimming took 3 bases from V and 3 from J; bases not matched to a gene: 4. This CDR3 is 15 amino acids long. Germline V CDR1 and CDR2: SGHTS, YDEGEE. The CDR3 DNA reads as TGTGCCAGCAGCTGGGACAGGGTGATCAATCAGCCCCAGCATTTT. Its protein is CASSWDRVINQPQHF.

The gene calls are TRBV7-9 and TRBJ2-2; TRBD2 might be the D (5 bases). Trimming removed 3 bases from V and 6 bases from J, with 17 bases in between. The CDR3 has 16 residues. Germline V gene sequence: CDR1 SEHNR, CDR2 FQNEAQ (reference sequence). CDR3 sequence reads: CASSFRSVATPGELFF. CDR3 in DNA: TGTGCCAGCAGCTTTCGCTCCGTAGCGACCCCCGGGGAGCTGTTTTTT.

This clone was seen a few times. The chain couples TRBV6-1 to TRBJ2-7; TRBD2 agrees at 9 bases. J lost 4 bases, V lost 7 bases, and 5 bases had no gene match. Looked up from germline, CDR1 is MNHNS and CDR2 is SASEGT. This CDR3 has 13 amino acids. CDR3 region: CASTTSGRYEQYF. The CDR3, as DNA: TGTGCCAGCACGACTAGCGGAAGATACGAGCAGTACTTC.

This clone was counted between two and nine times. The chain links TRBV5-6 to TRBJ2-7, with D possibly matching TRBD1 (5 bases). Trimming took 0 bases from V and 3 from J, leaving 10 bases between them. Per the germline V gene, CDR1 is SGHDT and CDR2 is YYEEEE. The CDR3 contains 14 residues. This chain's CDR3 is CASSLGQSHYEQYF. The CDR3 DNA sequence: TGTGCCAGCAGCTTGGGACAGTCTCACTACGAGCAGTACTTC.

The chain joins TRBV2 to TRBJ2-3, with D maybe TRBD1 (7 bases). The CDR3 is 16 residues long. Germline CDR1 SNHLY, CDR2 FYNNEI. V dropped 3 bases and J dropped 5 bases, with 18 bases sitting between them. The DNA for the CDR3 is TGTGCCAGCAGTGATCGAGTAGCGGCAGGGGGAGATACGCAGTATTTT. Translation: CASSDRVAAGGDTQYF.

The CDR3 loop reads CASRVAQGTDTQYF. CDR3 sequence (DNA): TGTGCCAGCAGGGTGGCACAGGGGACAGATACGCAGTATTTT. The V gene is TRBV6-1, the J gene TRBJ2-3; 7 bases align to TRBD1. The CDR3 contains 14 residues. With V trimmed by 6 bases and J by 3 bases, 6 bases remained unmatched. Germline CDR1 and CDR2: MNHNS and SASEGT.

The V and J genes are TRBV5-6 and TRBJ2-1; 13 bases line up with TRBD2. Germline assignment: CDR1 SGHDT and CDR2 YYEEEE. The CDR3 spans 15 residues. V lost 7 bases and J lost 2; bases outside the gene matches: 3. CDR3 in DNA: TGTGCCAGCCGACTAGCGGGAGGACCCTACAATGAGCAGTTCTTC. Protein sequence: CASRLAGGPYNEQFF.

The CDR3 region is CAIFGDRGTYEQYF. The CDR3 bases are TGTGCCATCTTTGGGGACAGGGGAACCTACGAGCAGTACTTC. The rearrangement links TRBV6-1 to TRBJ2-7, with TRBD1 identical over 10 bases. J was trimmed by 2 bases and V by 10 bases; bases with no gene match: 8. The CDR3 has 14 amino acids. Germline CDR1 MNHNS, CDR2 SASEGT.

This clone was seen a few times. The chain carries TRBV30 and TRBJ2-5; D might be TRBD1 (6 bases). The germline V and J ends were trimmed by 2 bases and 2 bases, with 12 bases remaining between them. Germline-derived CDR1 and CDR2 are GTSNPN and SVGIG (reference sequence). CDR3 length equals 14 residues. CDR3 region: CAWSTGQLQETQYF. The DNA for the CDR3 is TGTGCCTGGAGTACAGGACAGTTACAAGAGACCCAGTACTTC.

The chain is built from TRBV6-5 and TRBJ2-5, with D possibly matching TRBD1 (6 bases). V was cut by 7 bases and J by 1 base, with 13 bases left in between. The germline gives CDR1 MNHEY, CDR2 SVGAGI. This CDR3 contains 14 residues. The CDR3 here is CASKDRSVQETQYF. CDR3 in DNA: TGTGCCAGCAAAGACAGGAGTGTCCAAGAGACCCAGTACTTC.